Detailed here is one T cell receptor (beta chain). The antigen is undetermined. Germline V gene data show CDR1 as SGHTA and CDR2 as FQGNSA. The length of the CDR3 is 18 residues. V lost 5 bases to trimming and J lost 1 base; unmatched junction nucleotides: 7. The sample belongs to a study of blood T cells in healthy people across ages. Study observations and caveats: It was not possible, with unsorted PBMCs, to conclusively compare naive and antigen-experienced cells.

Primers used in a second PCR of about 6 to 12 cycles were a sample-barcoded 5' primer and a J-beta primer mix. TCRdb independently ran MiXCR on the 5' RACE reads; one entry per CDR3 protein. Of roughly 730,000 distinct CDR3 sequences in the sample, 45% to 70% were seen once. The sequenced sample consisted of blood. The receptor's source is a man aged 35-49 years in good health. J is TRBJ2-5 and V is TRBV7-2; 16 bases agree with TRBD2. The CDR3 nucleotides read TGTGCCAGCAGCCGATCGGGACTAGCGGGGGGGCCCCAAGAGACCCAGTACTTC. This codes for CASSRSGLAGGPQETQYF.